Listed below are T cell receptor beta chains from one sample, sequenced in a study of blood T cells in healthy people across ages. A single record per CDR3 protein comes from TCRdb applying MiXCR to the 5' RACE reads. The data hold under 2 million distinct CDR3 sequences, with 30% to 40% observed a single time. Sequencing was performed on blood. The receptor set was obtained from a woman aged 25 to 39 in good health. The CDR3 runs from the conserved cysteine through the conserved F or W. D genes are given only for firm matches. Only part of the rows carry a size: once, few, many, or a class if the clone is expanded.

clone size,D gene,J gene,V gene,CDR3 protein,CDR3 DNA
many,.,TRBJ2-3,TRBV5-1,CASSTGTSTDTQYF,TGTGCCAGCAGCACAGGGACATCCACAGATACGCAGTATTTT
.,.,TRBJ2-7,TRBV20-1,CSARTAHLTSNEQYF,TGCAGTGCTAGAACCGCTCATCTTACCTCGAACGAGCAGTACTTC
.,.,TRBJ2-3,TRBV7-2,CASSLEWTNLGDTQYF,TGTGCCAGCAGCTTAGAATGGACCAATTTAGGGGATACGCAGTATTTT
.,TRBD2,TRBJ2-7,TRBV7-2,CASSLALAGFLEQYF,TGTGCCAGCAGCTTAGCACTAGCGGGATTTCTTGAGCAGTACTTC
.,.,TRBJ1-1,TRBV4-1,CASSQERGTEAFF,TGCGCCAGCAGCCAAGAGAGGGGCACTGAAGCTTTCTTT
few,TRBD2,TRBJ2-1,TRBV7-3,CASSLGTSGVFDEQFF,TGTGCCAGCAGCTTGGGGACTAGCGGGGTTTTTGATGAGCAGTTCTTC
few,.,TRBJ2-5,TRBV6-1,CASSEFWQEETQYF,TGTGCCAGCAGTGAATTTTGGCAAGAAGAGACCCAGTACTTC
few,.,TRBJ2-1,TRBV7-2,CASSLRGSSNNEQFF,TGTGCCAGCAGCTTAAGGGGGAGTAGTAACAATGAGCAGTTCTTC
many,TRBD1,TRBJ1-2,TRBV7-3,CASSLDREGGYTF,TGTGCCAGCAGCTTGGACAGGGAGGGTGGCTACACCTTC
.,.,TRBJ2-7,TRBV11-2,CASSLGAGRATYEQYF,TGTGCCAGCAGCTTAGGGGCAGGTAGGGCCACCTACGAGCAGTACTTC
many,TRBD1,TRBJ2-7,TRBV29-1,CSVGTGREQYF,TGCAGCGTGGGGACAGGGCGCGAGCAGTACTTC
few,.,TRBJ2-3,TRBV7-2,CASSSPPALTDTQYF,TGTGCCAGCAGCTCGCCCCCTGCGCTGACAGATACGCAGTATTTT
.,TRBD2,TRBJ2-7,TRBV9,CASSVGAGGLEQYF,TGTGCCAGCAGCGTAGGGGCGGGAGGTCTCGAGCAGTACTTC
few,.,TRBJ2-3,TRBV13,CASSLLTFRDTQYF,TGTGCCAGCAGCTTACTGACTTTCAGGGATACGCAGTATTTT
few,TRBD1,TRBJ2-7,TRBV5-1,CASSFGTGGDEQYF,TGCGCCAGCAGCTTCGGGACAGGGGGCGACGAGCAGTACTTC
.,.,TRBJ2-3,TRBV11-2,CASSTIHATAGSSTDTQYF,TGTGCCAGCAGCACTATACACGCAACCGCGGGGTCTAGCACAGATACGCAGTATTTT
few,TRBD2,TRBJ2-7,TRBV20-1,CSARDPHGGEWNEQYF,TGCAGTGCTAGAGATCCCCATGGGGGGGAGTGGAACGAGCAGTACTTC
.,TRBD2,TRBJ2-3,TRBV20-1,CSARGGTSGSRTDTQYF,TGCAGTGCGAGGGGAGGGACTAGCGGGTCCCGCACAGATACGCAGTATTTT
once,.,TRBJ1-2,TRBV12-3/TRBV12-4,CASSLGAGILRYGYTF,TGTGCCAGCAGTTTGGGCGCGGGGATTCTTCGGTATGGCTACACCTTC
few,TRBD2,TRBJ2-7,TRBV27,CASRELAGGQYF,TGTGCCAGCAGGGAGCTAGCGGGAGGGCAGTACTTC
.,.,TRBJ2-3,TRBV5-5,CASSPWRTDTQYF,TGTGCCAGCAGCCCCTGGCGCACAGATACGCAGTATTTT
.,TRBD2,TRBJ2-1,TRBV7-9,CASSTILAGPFNEQFF,TGTGCCAGCAGCACCATACTAGCGGGACCCTTCAATGAGCAGTTCTTC
.,.,TRBJ2-6,TRBV20-1,CSAEGVLTF,TGCAGTGCCGAGGGGGTCCTGACTTTC
.,.,TRBJ1-2,TRBV9,CASSLDIGNYGYTF,TGTGCCAGCAGCTTGGACATTGGTAACTATGGCTACACCTTC
.,.,TRBJ2-1,TRBV27,CASTVGGEQFF,TGTGCCAGCACGGTTGGGGGTGAGCAGTTCTTC
few,.,TRBJ2-7,TRBV28,CASSFIRTPPYEQYF,TGTGCCAGCAGTTTCATCAGGACTCCCCCTTACGAGCAGTACTTC
.,TRBD1,TRBJ1-1,TRBV2,CASSAQGGAEAFF,TGTGCCAGCAGTGCCCAGGGGGGGGCTGAAGCTTTCTTT
.,TRBD1,TRBJ2-1,TRBV18,CASSVSPGQRNEQFF,TGTGCCAGCTCCGTTAGTCCGGGACAGAGGAATGAGCAGTTCTTC
once,TRBD2,TRBJ2-7,TRBV11-2,CASRSSGGASGGEQYF,TGTGCCAGCAGATCAAGCGGGGGGGCCTCGGGAGGTGAGCAGTACTTC
.,TRBD2,TRBJ2-3,TRBV7-6,CASSLGPSGGAPDTQYF,TGTGCCAGCAGCTTAGGACCAAGCGGGGGGGCCCCAGATACGCAGTATTTT
.,.,TRBJ2-5,TRBV4-1,CASSQDRGALVQWQETQYF,TGCGCCAGCAGCCAAGATCGGGGCGCATTAGTACAGTGGCAAGAGACCCAGTACTTC
.,.,TRBJ1-4,TRBV11-2,CASSLGERNVYEKLFF,TGTGCCAGCAGCCTGGGAGAGAGGAACGTCTATGAAAAACTGTTTTTT
.,.,TRBJ2-5,TRBV10-3,CAIADSAETQYF,TGTGCCATCGCGGATTCGGCGGAGACCCAGTACTTC
.,.,TRBJ2-7,TRBV6-4,CASSDSQLLAVSSYEQYF,TGTGCCAGCAGTGACTCCCAACTACTAGCTGTAAGCTCCTACGAGCAGTACTTC
.,.,TRBJ1-1,TRBV28,CASSFHPIGAEAFF,TGTGCCAGCAGTTTTCATCCCATTGGGGCTGAAGCTTTCTTT
.,.,TRBJ1-2,TRBV4-1,CASSQDWASYPYGYTF,TGCGCCAGCAGCCAAGATTGGGCCAGCTACCCCTATGGCTACACCTTC
few,.,TRBJ1-1,TRBV20-1,CSASQAKRTEAFF,TGCAGTGCTAGCCAAGCCAAGAGAACTGAAGCTTTCTTT
.,TRBD1,TRBJ1-6,TRBV6-2/TRBV6-3,CASSWDRDNSPLHF,TGTGCCAGCAGTTGGGACAGAGATAATTCACCCCTCCACTTT
.,.,TRBJ2-1,TRBV12-3/TRBV12-4,CANSPQAGTSYNEQFF,TGTGCCAACAGTCCCCAAGCCGGGACTTCCTACAATGAGCAGTTCTTC
.,.,TRBJ1-2,TRBV27,CASSLDTGRRGNGYTF,TGTGCCAGCAGTTTAGATACTGGGAGGCGCGGGAATGGCTACACCTTC
.,.,TRBJ2-1,TRBV9,CASSPRGSEGVGNEQFF,TGTGCCAGCAGCCCCCGAGGTAGCGAGGGGGTTGGTAATGAGCAGTTCTTC
.,.,TRBJ2-7,TRBV4-1,CASSQAVQGAGGDSYGQYF,TGCGCCAGCAGCCAAGCGGTTCAGGGGGCGGGAGGGGACTCCTACGGGCAGTACTTC
many,.,TRBJ2-7,TRBV6-6,CASSYGLEFKYF,TGTGCCAGCAGTTACGGCCTGGAGTTTAAGTACTTC
many,TRBD2,TRBJ2-1,TRBV18,CASFPSGSYNEQFF,TGTGCCAGTTTCCCTAGCGGGTCGTACAATGAGCAGTTCTTC